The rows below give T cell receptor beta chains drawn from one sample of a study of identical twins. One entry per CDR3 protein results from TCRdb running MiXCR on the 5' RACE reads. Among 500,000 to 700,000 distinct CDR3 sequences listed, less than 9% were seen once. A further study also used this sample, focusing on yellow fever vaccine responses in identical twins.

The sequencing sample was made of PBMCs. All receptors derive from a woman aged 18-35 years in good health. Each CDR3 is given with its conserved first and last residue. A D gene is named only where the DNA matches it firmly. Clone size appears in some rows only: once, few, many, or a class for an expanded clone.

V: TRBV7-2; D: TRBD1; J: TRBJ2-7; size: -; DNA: TGTGCCAGCAGCTCGGGACAGCCTGCGGGCGAGCAGTACTTC; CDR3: CASSSGQPAGEQYF
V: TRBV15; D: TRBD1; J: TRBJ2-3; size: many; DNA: TGTGCCACCAGCGGGACAGGGAGTATTACAGATACGCAGTATTTT; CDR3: CATSGTGSITDTQYF
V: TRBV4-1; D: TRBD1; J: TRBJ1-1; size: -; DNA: TGCGCCAGCAGCCAAGATTCTCTCCAGGGGGCCTCGAACACTGAAGCTTTCTTT; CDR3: CASSQDSLQGASNTEAFF
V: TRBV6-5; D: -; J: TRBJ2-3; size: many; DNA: TGTGCCAGCAAAACGGGGGATACGCAGTATTTT; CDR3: CASKTGDTQYF
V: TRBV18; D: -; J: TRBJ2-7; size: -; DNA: TGTGCCAGCTCACACCCGGGACACACATACGAGCAGTACTTC; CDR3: CASSHPGHTYEQYF
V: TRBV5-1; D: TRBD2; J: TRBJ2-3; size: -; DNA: TGCGCCAGCAGTCTAGCGGGGGTTTCCCGGGATACGCAGTATTTT; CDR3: CASSLAGVSRDTQYF
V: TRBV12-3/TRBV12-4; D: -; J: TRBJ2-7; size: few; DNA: TGTGCCAGCAGTTTTCAGGAAGGACCCTACGAGCAGTACTTC; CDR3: CASSFQEGPYEQYF
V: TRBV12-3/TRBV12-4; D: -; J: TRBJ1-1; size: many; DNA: TGTGCCAGCAGTCTCGGGGAGTGGCAGGCTTTCTTT; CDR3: CASSLGEWQAFF
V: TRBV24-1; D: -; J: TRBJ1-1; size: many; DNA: TGTGCCACCAGTGACCAGGGTAGGGGTGAAGCTTTCTTT; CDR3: CATSDQGRGEAFF
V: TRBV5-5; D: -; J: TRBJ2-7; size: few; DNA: TGTGCCAGCAGCTTGACAGGGTTTAGCTACGAGCAGTACTTC; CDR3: CASSLTGFSYEQYF
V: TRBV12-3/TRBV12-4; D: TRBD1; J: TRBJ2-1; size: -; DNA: TGTGCCAGCAGGGGACAGGGGAAGGACAATGAGCAGTTCTTC; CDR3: CASRGQGKDNEQFF
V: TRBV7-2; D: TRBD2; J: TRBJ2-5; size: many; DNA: TGTGCCAGCAGCTGGGAGAGGGGAGGGGATCAAGAGACCCAGTACTTC; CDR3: CASSWERGGDQETQYF
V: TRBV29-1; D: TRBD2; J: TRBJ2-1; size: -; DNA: TGCAGCGTTGAAGATCCGCTAGCGGGAGGGCCCTACAATGAGCAGTTCTTC; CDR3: CSVEDPLAGGPYNEQFF
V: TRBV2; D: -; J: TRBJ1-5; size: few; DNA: TGTGCCAGCAAGAAGACGTACCTAATGGATCAGCCCCAGCATTTT; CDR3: CASKKTYLMDQPQHF
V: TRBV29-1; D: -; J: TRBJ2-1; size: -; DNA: TGCAGCGGCCAGGGCAATGAGCAGTTCTTC; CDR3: CSGQGNEQFF
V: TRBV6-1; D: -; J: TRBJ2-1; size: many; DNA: TGTGCCAGCAGTGAGGGGGGGCATCACTACCTTTGGGGCAATGAGCAGTTCTTC; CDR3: CASSEGGHHYLWGNEQFF
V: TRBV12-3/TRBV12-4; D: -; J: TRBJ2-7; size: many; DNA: TGTGCCAGCAGTCGGCAGGGCATAGACGAGCAGTACTTC; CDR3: CASSRQGIDEQYF
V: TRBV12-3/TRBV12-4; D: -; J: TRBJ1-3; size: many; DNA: TGTGCCAGCACCCAGGAGCGCTCTGGAAACACCATATATTTT; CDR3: CASTQERSGNTIYF
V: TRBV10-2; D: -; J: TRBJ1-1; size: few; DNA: TGCGCCAGCAGGGCAGGAGTGAACACTGAAGCTTTCTTT; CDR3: CASRAGVNTEAFF
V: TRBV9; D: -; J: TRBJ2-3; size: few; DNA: TGTGCCAGCAGCGTAGCCCCGCGGGAAATCCCAGATACGCAGTATTTT; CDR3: CASSVAPREIPDTQYF
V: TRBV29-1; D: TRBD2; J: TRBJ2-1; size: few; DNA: TGCAGCGTTGGACTAGCGGGTGAGCAGTTCTTC; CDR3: CSVGLAGEQFF
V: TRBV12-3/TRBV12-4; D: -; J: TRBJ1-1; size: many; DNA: TGTGCCAGCAGTTTAAGTGGGGTGCGGAGCACTGAAGCTTTCTTT; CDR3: CASSLSGVRSTEAFF
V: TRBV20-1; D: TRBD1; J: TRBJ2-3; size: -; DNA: TGCAGTGCTAGCCCCGGGACAGGGGGGTCAGATACGCAGTATTTT; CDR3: CSASPGTGGSDTQYF
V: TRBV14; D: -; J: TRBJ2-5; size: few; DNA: TGTGCCAGCAGCCAAGACCCAACCAGTAGCGGAGGAACCCAGTACTTC; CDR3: CASSQDPTSSGGTQYF
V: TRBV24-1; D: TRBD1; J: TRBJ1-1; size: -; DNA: TGTGCCACCAGTGCCGGGGACAGGACCACTGAAGCTTTCTTT; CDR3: CATSAGDRTTEAFF
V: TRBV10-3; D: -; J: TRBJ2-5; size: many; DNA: TGTGCCATCAGTGATGGATTAGGTTTTGAGACCCAGTACTTC; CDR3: CAISDGLGFETQYF
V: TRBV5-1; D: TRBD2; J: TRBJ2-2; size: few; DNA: TGCGCCAGTCGTACTGGAGCGGGAGGTCCTTTCAACACCGGGGAGCTGTTTTTT; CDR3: CASRTGAGGPFNTGELFF
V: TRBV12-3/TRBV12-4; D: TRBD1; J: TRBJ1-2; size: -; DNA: TGTGCCAGCAGTTTACAGGGGGGGACTAACTATGGCTACACCTTC; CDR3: CASSLQGGTNYGYTF
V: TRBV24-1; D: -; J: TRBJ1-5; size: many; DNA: TGTGCCACCAGTGTTTGGCAGGTGAGCAATCAGCCCCAGCATTTT; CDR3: CATSVWQVSNQPQHF
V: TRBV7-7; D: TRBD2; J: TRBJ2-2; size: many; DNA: TGTGCCAGCAGCCTAGGACTAGCGTCGTTTTCCGGGGAGCTGTTTTTT; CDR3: CASSLGLASFSGELFF
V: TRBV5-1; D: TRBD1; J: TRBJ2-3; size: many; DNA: TGCGCCAGCAGACTTCCCGGGACAGGGTACGAAGATACGCAGTATTTT; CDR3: CASRLPGTGYEDTQYF
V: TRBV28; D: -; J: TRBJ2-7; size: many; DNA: TGTGCCAGCAGCTGGGTTTGGGGGAGGAGGGGGAACGAGCAGTACTTC; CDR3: CASSWVWGRRGNEQYF
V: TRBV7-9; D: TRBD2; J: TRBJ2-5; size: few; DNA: TGTGCCAGCAGCTTCACTAGCGGGAGATCCCGCGAGACCCAGTACTTC; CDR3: CASSFTSGRSRETQYF
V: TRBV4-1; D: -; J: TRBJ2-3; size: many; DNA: TGCGCCAGCAGCCAAGTGGAGTCGGTTAGCACAGATACGCAGTATTTT; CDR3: CASSQVESVSTDTQYF
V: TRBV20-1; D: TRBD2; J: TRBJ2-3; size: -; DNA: TGCAGTGCCACTACTAGCGGGAGGGTGGACGATACGCAGTATTTT; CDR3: CSATTSGRVDDTQYF
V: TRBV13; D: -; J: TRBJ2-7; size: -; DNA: TGTGCCAGCAGCTCACCAGCTTACGAGCAGTACTTC; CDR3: CASSSPAYEQYF
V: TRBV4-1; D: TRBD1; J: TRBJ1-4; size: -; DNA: TGCGCCAGTCGGACAGGGGGTGAAAAACTGTTTTTT; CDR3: CASRTGGEKLFF
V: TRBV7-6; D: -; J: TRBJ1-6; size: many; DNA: TGTGCCAGCAGCCTCTCAGCCTCCTATAATTCACCCCTCCACTTT; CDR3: CASSLSASYNSPLHF
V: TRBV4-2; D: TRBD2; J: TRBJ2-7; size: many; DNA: TGTGCCAGCAGCCAAGATGTGACTAGCGGGGTGTACGAGCAGTACTTC; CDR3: CASSQDVTSGVYEQYF
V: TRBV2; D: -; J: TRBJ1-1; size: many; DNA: TGTGCCAGCAGAGGTGACAGTCTGAACACTGAAGCTTTCTTT; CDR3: CASRGDSLNTEAFF
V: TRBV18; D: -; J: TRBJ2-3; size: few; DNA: TGTGCCAGCTCACCAGGGGAAGGCACAGATACGCAGTATTTT; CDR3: CASSPGEGTDTQYF
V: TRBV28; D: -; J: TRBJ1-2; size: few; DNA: TGTGCCAGCAGTTCCTGGGAACGGAGGGACTACACCTTC; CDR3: CASSSWERRDYTF
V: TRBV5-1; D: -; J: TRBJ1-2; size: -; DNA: TGCGCCAGCAGAGAACTAAACTATGGCTACACCTTC; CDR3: CASRELNYGYTF
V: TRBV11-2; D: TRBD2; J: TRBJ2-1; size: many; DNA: TGTGCCAGCAGCTTAGATTGGACTAGCGGGAGGGTTGAGCAGTTCTTC; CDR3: CASSLDWTSGRVEQFF
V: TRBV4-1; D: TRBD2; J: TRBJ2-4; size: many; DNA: TGCGCCAGCAGCCAAGATCGGACTAGCGACAACATTCAGTACTTC; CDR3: CASSQDRTSDNIQYF
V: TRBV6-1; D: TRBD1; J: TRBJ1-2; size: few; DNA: TGTGCCAGCAGACGTGGGACAGTGCGAGATGGCTACACCTTC; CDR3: CASRRGTVRDGYTF